Given below is one T cell receptor (beta chain) in context. Its antigen is not identified. The data stem from a study of PD-1 blockade in classical Hodgkin lymphoma. Study-wide results and limits: TCR diversity in CD4+, not CD8+, cells rose significantly by C4D1.

Only in-frame clones appear in the TCRdb table, and some are missing; sequencing was by immunoSEQ multiplex PCR. The repertoire consists of 25,000 to 35,000 clones, with roughly 85% occurring once and the leading ten covering over 2%. The CDR3 has 15 amino acids. Germline V gives CDR1 SGHRS, CDR2 YFSETQ. V lost 0 bases to trimming and J lost 0 bases; unmatched junction nucleotides: 0. Documented time point: cycle 4 day 1 (C4D1), after less than 7 weeks of nivolumab. Brentuximab vedotin exposure varied among the patients, all of whom had relapsed after autologous stem cell transplantation. Magnetic depletion of unwanted cells isolated CD4+ T cells from thawed PBMCs. Best responses fell into complete response, partial response or progressive disease.

The sample in question was CD4+ T cells from blood, obtained before the fourth cycle of nivolumab. V usage is TRBV5-1 and J usage is TRBJ1-2; 9 bases agree with TRBD1. The clonotype comes from a human donor with classical Hodgkin lymphoma. CDR3 loop: CASSLGTGANYGYTF. CDR3 nucleotide sequence: TGCGCCAGCAGCTTGGGGACAGGGGCTAACTATGGCTACACCTTC.